Sequencing of this T cell receptor (beta chain) was carried out in a study of cytomegalovirus exposure and HLA in healthy donors. Findings of the study overall: The classifier, whose performance was assessed in both the original and validation cohorts, reportedly diagnosed cytomegalovirus status with high specificity and sensitivity. Presence/absence analyses supposed approximately even sequencing depth among donors. Many donors shared some public TCRs, even though most TCR sequences were rare. In a later analysis, TCR association rates varied by HLA locus: DRB1 most, HLA-C fewest.

Worth noting for this clone: Its antigen is unknown.

V was pared by 0 bases and J by 9 bases, with 5 bases of the junction left unmatched. This CDR3 comprises 15 residues. CDR1 and CDR2 (germline): MNHEY, SVGAGI. The PCR had 60 Vbeta and 13 Jbeta primers. The protocol was immunoSEQ multiplex PCR, while the TCRdb copy is restricted to in-frame clones and leaves out a portion. The sample contains about 140,000 clones, 65% to 80% of which appear only once. Sample: PBMCs. V is TRBV6-5 and J is TRBJ2-1; 10 nucleotides agree with TRBD2. The receptor comes from a woman aged 30 to 39 in good health and CMV-seronegative. CDR3 nucleotide sequence: TGTGCCAGCAGTTACTCCCAGCGGGGGGGCCGTGAGCAGTTCTTC. Its protein is CASSYSQRGGREQFF.